The rows below give T cell receptor beta chains drawn from one sample of a study of regulatory T cells in long-lasting Graves disease. MiXCR, run by TCRdb on the multiplex PCR reads, gives a single entry per CDR3 protein. Counted here are 310,000 or so distinct CDR3 sequences, roughly a fifth occurring once; the ten biggest clones make up 56%. The starting material was peripheral blood mononuclear cells (PBMCs), obtained when the disease was refractory, from a patient treated with antithyroid drugs. These TCRs come from a female donor with Graves disease. The CDR3 runs from the conserved cysteine through the conserved F or W. The D gene is left open where the match is weak. Clone size is shown for a subset of rows, as once, few, many or a class of expanded clone.

D gene: TRBD2
J gene: TRBJ2-7
clone size: .
V gene: TRBV7-2
CDR3 protein: CASSLALAGTSPYEQYF
CDR3 DNA: TGTGCCAGCAGCTTGGCCCTAGCCGGGACTAGCCCCTACGAGCAGTACTTC

D gene: .
J gene: TRBJ1-2
clone size: many
V gene: TRBV2
CDR3 protein: CASIADSVNYGYTF
CDR3 DNA: TGTGCCAGCATTGCGGACAGTGTTAACTATGGCTACACCTTC

D gene: TRBD2
J gene: TRBJ2-7
clone size: few
V gene: TRBV28
CDR3 protein: CASTGTSAREQYF
CDR3 DNA: TGTGCCAGCACAGGGACTAGTGCGCGAGAGCAGTACTTC

D gene: .
J gene: TRBJ1-1
clone size: few
V gene: TRBV20-1
CDR3 protein: CSARFRVEAFF
CDR3 DNA: TGCAGTGCTCGTTTCAGGGTTGAGGCTTTCTTT

D gene: .
J gene: TRBJ1-5
clone size: few
V gene: TRBV20-1
CDR3 protein: CSAWGGENNQPQHF
CDR3 DNA: TGCAGTGCCTGGGGAGGGGAAAACAATCAGCCCCAGCATTTT

D gene: .
J gene: TRBJ2-5
clone size: .
V gene: TRBV20-1
CDR3 protein: CSFIAPPEQETQYF
CDR3 DNA: TGCAGTTTTATTGCCCCCCCAGAACAAGAGACCCAGTACTTC

D gene: .
J gene: TRBJ1-3
clone size: few
V gene: TRBV28
CDR3 protein: CASSPAGGAGNTIYF
CDR3 DNA: TGTGCCAGCAGCCCCGCCGGGGGAGCTGGAAACACCATATATTTT

D gene: TRBD1
J gene: TRBJ2-4
clone size: few
V gene: TRBV28
CDR3 protein: CASRDRIKNIQYF
CDR3 DNA: TGTGCCAGCAGGGACAGGATCAAAAACATTCAGTACTTC

D gene: TRBD1
J gene: TRBJ2-1
clone size: .
V gene: TRBV19
CDR3 protein: CASIRTGSNEQFF
CDR3 DNA: TGTGCCAGTATCAGGACAGGGAGCAATGAGCAGTTCTTC

D gene: TRBD1
J gene: TRBJ1-1
clone size: .
V gene: TRBV11-3
CDR3 protein: CALLPRQGAGFGFPDTEAFF
CDR3 DNA: TGTGCCCTCCTCCCGCGACAGGGCGCGGGCTTTGGGTTTCCGGACACTGAAGCTTTCTTT

D gene: TRBD2
J gene: TRBJ2-5
clone size: .
V gene: TRBV29-1
CDR3 protein: CSAVTSGEGTQYF
CDR3 DNA: TGCAGCGCCGTGACTAGCGGGGAAGGGACCCAGTACTTC

D gene: TRBD2
J gene: TRBJ2-5
clone size: many
V gene: TRBV20-1
CDR3 protein: CSASAGVETQYF
CDR3 DNA: TGCAGTGCTAGTGCGGGAGTTGAGACCCAGTACTTC

D gene: .
J gene: TRBJ2-5
clone size: many
V gene: TRBV6-2/TRBV6-3
CDR3 protein: CASSYGTAQETQYF
CDR3 DNA: TGTGCCAGCAGTTACGGGACGGCCCAAGAGACCCAGTACTTC

D gene: .
J gene: TRBJ1-5
clone size: .
V gene: TRBV19
CDR3 protein: CASSISHVDQPQHF
CDR3 DNA: TGTGCCAGTAGTATATCCCATGTGGATCAGCCCCAGCATTTT

D gene: .
J gene: TRBJ2-3
clone size: .
V gene: TRBV28
CDR3 protein: CASSSLGTSSTDTQYF
CDR3 DNA: TGTGCCAGCAGTTCTCTCGGGACTTCTAGCACAGATACGCAGTATTTT

D gene: .
J gene: TRBJ2-7
clone size: .
V gene: TRBV9
CDR3 protein: CASSGERGRHEQYF
CDR3 DNA: TGTGCCAGCAGTGGGGAGAGAGGGAGGCACGAGCAGTACTTC

D gene: .
J gene: TRBJ2-1
clone size: .
V gene: TRBV28
CDR3 protein: CASSLPPTRVSYNEQFF
CDR3 DNA: TGTGCCAGCAGTTTACCCCCTACTAGAGTATCCTACAATGAGCAGTTCTTC

D gene: .
J gene: TRBJ2-5
clone size: .
V gene: TRBV7-9
CDR3 protein: CASSSYGGMESQYF
CDR3 DNA: TGTGCCAGCAGCTCTTACGGGGGTATGGAGAGCCAGTACTTC

D gene: .
J gene: TRBJ1-4
clone size: many
V gene: TRBV5-6
CDR3 protein: CASSLVYSQEKLFF
CDR3 DNA: TGTGCCAGCAGCTTAGTCTACAGCCAGGAAAAACTGTTTTTT

D gene: TRBD1
J gene: TRBJ1-5
clone size: few
V gene: TRBV15
CDR3 protein: CATSRDGQGRSQHF
CDR3 DNA: TGTGCCACCAGCAGAGATGGACAGGGTAGGTCCCAGCATTTT

D gene: TRBD1
J gene: TRBJ2-5
clone size: few
V gene: TRBV4-3
CDR3 protein: CASSQSGTGIETQYF
CDR3 DNA: TGCGCCAGCAGCCAATCCGGGACAGGGATAGAGACCCAGTACTTC

D gene: .
J gene: TRBJ2-5
clone size: .
V gene: TRBV29-1
CDR3 protein: CSVLGADETQYF
CDR3 DNA: TGCAGCGTTCTGGGCGCAGATGAGACCCAGTACTTC

D gene: TRBD1
J gene: TRBJ1-6
clone size: few
V gene: TRBV28
CDR3 protein: CAISGGNSPLHF
CDR3 DNA: TGTGCCATCTCAGGGGGGAATTCACCCCTCCACTTT

D gene: TRBD2
J gene: TRBJ2-7
clone size: .
V gene: TRBV7-9
CDR3 protein: CASSLDYTSGSYEQYF
CDR3 DNA: TGTGCCAGCAGCTTAGATTATACTAGCGGGAGCTACGAGCAGTACTTC

D gene: TRBD2
J gene: TRBJ2-7
clone size: few
V gene: TRBV6-1
CDR3 protein: CASTSLAGLYYEQYF
CDR3 DNA: TGTGCCAGCACCTCACTAGCGGGCCTATACTACGAGCAGTACTTC

D gene: .
J gene: TRBJ1-1
clone size: many
V gene: TRBV3-1
CDR3 protein: CASSQARRMNTEAFF
CDR3 DNA: TGTGCCAGCAGCCAAGCCCGGCGGATGAACACTGAAGCTTTCTTT

D gene: .
J gene: TRBJ2-4
clone size: .
V gene: TRBV19
CDR3 protein: CASSIDFSPQYF
CDR3 DNA: TGTGCCAGTAGTATAGATTTCAGTCCGCAGTACTTC

D gene: TRBD2
J gene: TRBJ2-3
clone size: .
V gene: TRBV11-2
CDR3 protein: CASSLGLAGVGLGDTQYF
CDR3 DNA: TGTGCCAGCAGCTTAGGGCTAGCGGGAGTCGGCCTGGGGGATACGCAGTATTTT

D gene: TRBD1
J gene: TRBJ1-2
clone size: .
V gene: TRBV30
CDR3 protein: CAWSVRRQGARYGYTF
CDR3 DNA: TGTGCCTGGAGTGTACGACGGCAGGGGGCACGATATGGCTACACCTTC

D gene: TRBD2
J gene: TRBJ2-7
clone size: many
V gene: TRBV28
CDR3 protein: CASGGRGNYEQYF
CDR3 DNA: TGTGCCAGCGGCGGGAGGGGCAACTACGAGCAGTACTTC

D gene: TRBD1
J gene: TRBJ2-5
clone size: .
V gene: TRBV20-1
CDR3 protein: CSAPGQGQETQYF
CDR3 DNA: TGCAGTGCCCCGGGACAGGGTCAAGAGACCCAGTACTTC

D gene: .
J gene: TRBJ2-7
clone size: many
V gene: TRBV27
CDR3 protein: CASSTSGEQYF
CDR3 DNA: TGTGCCAGCAGTACGTCTGGCGAGCAGTACTTC

D gene: .
J gene: TRBJ1-5
clone size: many
V gene: TRBV28
CDR3 protein: CASIGAGQPQHF
CDR3 DNA: TGTGCCAGCATAGGTGCGGGGCAGCCCCAGCATTTT

D gene: .
J gene: TRBJ1-1
clone size: many
V gene: TRBV12-5
CDR3 protein: CAMTSSDTEAFF
CDR3 DNA: TGTGCTATGACCTCATCCGACACTGAAGCTTTCTTT

D gene: .
J gene: TRBJ2-4
clone size: many
V gene: TRBV28
CDR3 protein: CASSLILAKNIQYF
CDR3 DNA: TGTGCCAGCAGTTTAATCTTAGCCAAAAACATTCAGTACTTC

D gene: .
J gene: TRBJ2-5
clone size: .
V gene: TRBV18
CDR3 protein: CASSPDPDRQETQYF
CDR3 DNA: TGTGCCAGCTCACCCGATCCGGACCGCCAAGAGACCCAGTACTTC

D gene: .
J gene: TRBJ1-1
clone size: .
V gene: TRBV5-1
CDR3 protein: CASSITGRTEAFF
CDR3 DNA: TGCGCCAGCAGTATTACAGGGCGCACTGAAGCTTTCTTT

D gene: .
J gene: TRBJ1-2
clone size: many
V gene: TRBV6-1
CDR3 protein: CASIGGQGAAYGYTF
CDR3 DNA: TGTGCCAGCATTGGTGGGCAGGGAGCGGCCTATGGCTACACCTTC

D gene: .
J gene: TRBJ1-2
clone size: many
V gene: TRBV2
CDR3 protein: CASSLQGFGGYTF
CDR3 DNA: TGTGCCAGCAGTCTACAGGGTTTCGGTGGCTACACCTTC

D gene: .
J gene: TRBJ2-1
clone size: .
V gene: TRBV3-1
CDR3 protein: CASSAGRSRDEQFF
CDR3 DNA: TGTGCCAGCAGCGCAGGGAGGTCGAGGGATGAGCAGTTCTTC

D gene: TRBD1
J gene: TRBJ1-4
clone size: few
V gene: TRBV20-1
CDR3 protein: CSAGRRTGGATNEKLFF
CDR3 DNA: TGCAGTGCTGGCCGTAGGACAGGGGGGGCAACTAATGAAAAACTGTTTTTT

D gene: TRBD2
J gene: TRBJ2-3
clone size: .
V gene: TRBV11-2
CDR3 protein: CASSLVDRGLAEDTDTQYF
CDR3 DNA: TGTGCCAGCAGCTTGGTCGACAGGGGACTAGCGGAGGACACAGATACGCAGTATTTT

D gene: .
J gene: TRBJ2-7
clone size: .
V gene: TRBV28
CDR3 protein: CASSYLTGTPDEQCF
CDR3 DNA: TGTGCCAGCAGTTACCTGACCGGGACCCCCGACGAGCAGTGCTTC

D gene: .
J gene: TRBJ2-7
clone size: many
V gene: TRBV7-2
CDR3 protein: CASKATHPSYEQYF
CDR3 DNA: TGTGCCAGCAAGGCTACCCACCCTTCCTACGAGCAGTACTTC

D gene: .
J gene: TRBJ2-2
clone size: many
V gene: TRBV5-1
CDR3 protein: CASSVAQNTGELFF
CDR3 DNA: TGCGCCAGCAGCGTGGCCCAAAACACCGGGGAGCTGTTTTTT

D gene: TRBD2
J gene: TRBJ2-4
clone size: .
V gene: TRBV7-2
CDR3 protein: CASSLAGGAAKNIQYF
CDR3 DNA: TGTGCCAGCAGCTTAGCCGGGGGGGCGGCCAAAAACATTCAGTACTTC

D gene: .
J gene: TRBJ2-7
clone size: few
V gene: TRBV5-1
CDR3 protein: CASRGPGTYEQYF
CDR3 DNA: TGCGCCAGCAGGGGACCAGGGACCTACGAGCAGTACTTC

D gene: TRBD2
J gene: TRBJ2-1
clone size: few
V gene: TRBV7-2
CDR3 protein: CASSLKAGDEQFF
CDR3 DNA: TGTGCCAGCAGCTTGAAAGCGGGAGATGAGCAGTTCTTC

D gene: .
J gene: TRBJ2-2
clone size: .
V gene: TRBV7-9
CDR3 protein: CAPEWKNTGELFF
CDR3 DNA: TGTGCCCCCGAATGGAAGAACACCGGGGAGCTGTTTTTT

D gene: .
J gene: TRBJ2-2
clone size: .
V gene: TRBV5-1
CDR3 protein: CASSLYRGTGELFF
CDR3 DNA: TGCGCCAGCAGCTTGTATCGGGGTACGGGGGAGCTGTTTTTT

D gene: .
J gene: TRBJ2-3
clone size: .
V gene: TRBV4-1
CDR3 protein: CASSQERWGSTDTQYF
CDR3 DNA: TGCGCCAGCAGCCAAGAAAGATGGGGCAGCACAGATACGCAGTATTTT

D gene: TRBD1
J gene: TRBJ1-4
clone size: many
V gene: TRBV7-2
CDR3 protein: CASSLDRVREKLFF
CDR3 DNA: TGTGCCAGCAGCCTTGACAGGGTTCGCGAAAAACTGTTTTTT

D gene: .
J gene: TRBJ1-5
clone size: .
V gene: TRBV7-9
CDR3 protein: CASSLSGASEPQHF
CDR3 DNA: TGTGCCAGCAGCTTATCAGGGGCCTCGGAGCCCCAGCATTTT

D gene: .
J gene: TRBJ2-3
clone size: once
V gene: TRBV20-1
CDR3 protein: CSARPQRRSTDTQYF
CDR3 DNA: TGCAGTGCTAGACCCCAGCGGCGTAGCACAGATACGCAGTATTTT

D gene: TRBD1
J gene: TRBJ2-7
clone size: few
V gene: TRBV7-9
CDR3 protein: CASSWTGNSYEQYF
CDR3 DNA: TGTGCCAGCAGCTGGACAGGTAATTCCTACGAGCAGTACTTC